Below are 21 T cell receptor beta chains sequenced from a single sample in a study of blood T cell repertoires in COVID-19. The table came from immunoSEQ multiplex PCR; TCRdb's copy has only in-frame clones and leaves some out. The sample holds approximately 250,000 clones, 85% seen once. Sequenced: peripheral blood. The source is a man in his forties or fifties with COVID-19, enrolled during active disease.

V and J are TRBV13 and TRBJ2-7; 8 bases are a match to TRBD2. V trimming: 6 bases; J trimming: 6 bases; junction bases outside the gene matches: 10. Germline loops: CDR1 PRHDT, CDR2 FYEKMQ (reference sequence). This CDR3 has 14 residues. The CDR3 protein is CASSIAGPPGEQYF. Written as DNA, the CDR3 is TGTGCCAGCAGTATAGCGGGGCCCCCGGGCGAGCAGTACTTC.

This clone has just a few counts. The rearrangement links TRBV9 to TRBJ1-6; weak D call: TRBD1 (6 bases). Germline V gene sequence: CDR1 SGDLS, CDR2 YYNGEE. The CDR3 runs 17 residues. Trimming took off 3 bases at V and 7 bases at J, with 20 bases between the two ends. The CDR3, as DNA: TGTGCCAGCAGCGCTCTAATCGAGACAGGATCCAATTCACCCCTCCACTTT. This gives the protein CASSALIETGSNSPLHF.

The rearrangement uses TRBV11-3 and TRBJ2-2; 7 positions match TRBD1. Germline CDR1 is SGHNT and CDR2 is YENEEA. The CDR3 totals 15 residues. With V trimmed by 3 bases and J by 7 bases, 8 bases remained unmatched. CDR3 DNA: TGTGCCAGCAGCTTTAAAGGGGGCGCGAGCGGGGAGCTGTTTTTT. It specifies CASSFKGGASGELFF.

CDR3 loop: CASSEGVGNSPLHF. Written as DNA, the CDR3 is TGCGCCAGCAGTGAAGGGGTAGGTAATTCACCCCTCCACTTT. The V call is TRBV5-1, the J call TRBJ1-6; tentative D call: TRBD1 (5 bases). CDR1 is SGHRS and CDR2 is YFSETQ in the germline V gene. V gave up 5 bases and J gave up 6 bases, with 12 bases separating them. The CDR3 extends over 14 amino acids.

The rearrangement uses TRBV6-5 and TRBJ1-5; D may be TRBD1 (6 bases). CDR1 is MNHEY, CDR2 SVGAGI, per germline. Trimming left V 4 bases short and J 5 bases short, with 12 bases between. The CDR3 runs to 14 residues. The CDR3 DNA reads as TGTGCCAGCAGTTTGTCAGGGGTCCATCAGCCCCAGCATTTT. Residues: CASSLSGVHQPQHF.

The chain combines TRBV2 with TRBJ1-6; 9 positions agree with TRBD1. This CDR3 is built from 16 residues. The germline V gene has CDR1 SNHLY and CDR2 FYNNEI. J lost 8 bases, V lost 3 bases, and 8 bases had no gene match. CDR3 nucleotide sequence: TGTGCCAGCAGTGAGGCGGACAGGGGAAGTTATTCACCCCTCCACTTT. It encodes CASSEADRGSYSPLHF. The full variable domain, in which reference TRBV2 and TRBJ1-6 provide the parts outside the CDR3, is EPEVTQTPSHQVTQMGQEVILRCVPISNHLYFYWYRQILGQKVEFLVSFYNNEISEKSEIFDDQFSVERPDGSNFTLKIRSTKLEDSAMYFCASSEADRGSYSPLHFGNGTRLTVT.

The V and J genes are TRBV10-1 and TRBJ2-1; 7 bases map to TRBD2. Germline trimming cut 6 bases from V and 6 bases from J; bases unmatched to any gene: 5. This CDR3 has 13 amino acids. Looked up from germline, CDR1 is WNHNN and CDR2 is SYGVQD (reference sequence). The CDR3 coding sequence is TGCGCCAGCAGGGGGGGACTACTCAATGAGCAGTTCTTC. Its protein is CASRGGLLNEQFF.

The V call is TRBV2, the J call TRBJ2-3; 8 bases are shared with TRBD1. In germline, CDR1 is SNHLY, CDR2 FYNNEI. The CDR3 is made up of 17 amino acids. V shed 1 base, J shed 4 bases, and the junction held 10 bases outside the gene matches. CDR3 amino acids: CASSEGAGGEGSDTQYF. As DNA, the CDR3 is TGTGCCAGCAGTGAAGGGGCAGGGGGCGAGGGCTCAGATACGCAGTATTTT.

This clone was observed a few times. The chain links TRBV27 to TRBJ2-2; a weak D match, TRBD2 (6 bases). The germline CDR1 and CDR2 sequences are MNHEY and SMNVEV (reference sequence). Trimming left V 5 bases short and J 6 bases short, with 16 bases between. The CDR3 spans 15 residues. This chain's CDR3 is CASSPEVEGAGELFF. As DNA, the CDR3 is TGTGCCAGCAGTCCGGAAGTGGAGGGAGCCGGGGAGCTGTTTTTT.

V usage is TRBV19 and J usage is TRBJ1-3; perhaps TRBD1 as D (5 bases). With 4 bases removed from V and 0 bases from J, the gap between germline ends came to 10 bases. Germline CDR1 reads LNHDA; CDR2 reads SQIVND (reference sequence). The CDR3 has 15 amino acids. For the CDR3, the DNA is TGTGCCAGTAGTACCAACAGGTTCTCTGGAAACACCATATATTTT. It codes for CASSTNRFSGNTIYF.

The V and J genes are TRBV5-4 and TRBJ2-2; TRBD2 matches at 8 bases. CDR1 is SGHNT, CDR2 YYREEE, per germline (reference sequence). V was pared by 0 bases and J by 7 bases, with 5 bases of the junction left unmatched. The CDR3 is made up of 15 amino acids. The CDR3 nucleotides read TGTGCCAGCAGCTTGGATCGGGGGGGCGGCGGGGAGCTGTTTTTT. This codes for CASSLDRGGGGELFF.

The V call is TRBV10-3, the J call TRBJ1-2, with D possibly matching TRBD1 (6 bases). This CDR3 contains 14 residues. Deletions cut 6 bases from V and 0 bases from J, with 11 bases between. Germline V gene lookup returns CDR1 ENHRY and CDR2 SYGVKD. The CDR3 DNA is TGTGCCATCAGCAGACAGGACTCTAACTATGGCTACACCTTC. Translating it yields CAISRQDSNYGYTF.

This rearrangement joins TRBV18 to TRBJ2-1; TRBD1 aligns across 8 bases. The CDR3 consists of 16 residues. With V trimmed by 5 bases and J by 7 bases, 13 bases remained unmatched. Germline loops: CDR1 KGHSH, CDR2 LQKENI. The CDR3 DNA follows: TGTGCCAGCTCATCCTCCGACAGGGGCAAGAGGAATGAGCAGTTCTTC. It specifies CASSSSDRGKRNEQFF.

The genes are TRBV7-9 and TRBJ1-6, with 10 bases identical to TRBD1. The CDR3 totals 14 residues. V lost 4 bases, J lost 9 bases, and 3 bases stayed unmatched. Germline assignment: CDR1 SEHNR and CDR2 FQNEAQ (reference sequence). The chain's CDR3 is CASSWDRGSSPLHF. Written as DNA, the CDR3 is TGTGCCAGCAGCTGGGACAGGGGTAGTTCACCCCTCCACTTT.

This chain links TRBV11-2 with TRBJ2-5; 12 bases map to TRBD2. CDR3 length: 15 amino acids. CDR1 SGHAT and CDR2 FQNNGV come from the germline V gene. Trimming removed 4 bases from V and 5 bases from J; junction bases left unmatched: 5. In nucleotides, the CDR3 is TGTGCCAGCAGCTCCCTAGCGGGGGGGCCGGAGACCCAGTACTTC. It is translated as CASSSLAGGPETQYF. Together with reference TRBV11-2 and TRBJ2-5, the CDR3 gives the full variable domain: EAGVAQSPRYKIIEKRQSVAFWCNPISGHATLYWYQQILGQGPKLLIQFQNNGVVDDSQLPKDRFSAERLKGVDSTLKIQPAKLEDSAVYLCASSSLAGGPETQYFGPGTRLLVL.

V is TRBV6-5 and J is TRBJ2-2; weak D call: TRBD1 (6 bases). This CDR3 has 14 residues. Trimming left V 0 bases short and J 5 bases short, with 7 bases between. CDR1 and CDR2 from the germline V gene are MNHEY and SVGAGI. CDR3 sequence (DNA): TGTGCCAGCAGTTACTCAACAGGGACCGGGGAGCTGTTTTTT. This codes for CASSYSTGTGELFF.

The gene calls are TRBV6-1 and TRBJ2-7; D might be TRBD2 (5 bases). The CDR3 sequence is 12 residues long. V lost 6 bases, J lost 3 bases, and 9 bases lay in between. Germline CDR1 reads MNHNS; CDR2 reads SASEGT. CDR3 sequence: CASSPLGYEQYF. As DNA, the CDR3 is TGTGCCAGCAGCCCACTAGGCTACGAGCAGTACTTC.

The V gene is TRBV6-5, the J gene TRBJ1-6; 9 nucleotides line up with TRBD1. With 4 bases clipped from V and 14 bases from J, the junction kept 6 bases outside the gene matches. The germline CDR1 and CDR2 sequences are MNHEY and SVGAGI. This CDR3 has 13 amino acids. The CDR3 here is CASSSPGTGTLHF. The CDR3 DNA reads TGTGCCAGCAGTTCCCCCGGGACAGGGACCCTCCACTTT.

The J gene is TRBJ2-5, the V gene TRBV5-1, with D tentatively TRBD1 (6 bases). The germline CDR1 and CDR2 sequences are SGHRS and YFSETQ. The CDR3 is 14 residues long. V was trimmed by 4 bases and J by 2 bases, leaving 12 bases between them. This chain's CDR3 is CASSRAGAQETQYF. CDR3 DNA: TGCGCCAGCAGCCGGGCAGGGGCTCAAGAGACCCAGTACTTC.

CDR3 loop: CASRKDRVGEKLFF. The CDR3 DNA reads as TGTGCCAGCAGGAAGGACAGGGTGGGCGAAAAACTGTTTTTT. This chain uses TRBV2 with TRBJ1-4; 8 bases align to TRBD1. Germline assignment: CDR1 SNHLY and CDR2 FYNNEI. The CDR3 has 14 amino acids. Losses at the gene ends were 6 bases for V and 8 bases for J; bases not matched to a gene: 8.

This chain connects TRBV19 to TRBJ1-1, with D possibly matching TRBD1 (5 bases). In germline, CDR1 is LNHDA, CDR2 SQIVND (reference sequence). The CDR3 loop spans 14 amino acids. V lost 4 bases and J lost 0, with 9 bases in between. The CDR3 protein is CASSKTALNTEAFF. The CDR3 DNA sequence: TGTGCCAGTAGTAAGACAGCCTTGAACACTGAAGCTTTCTTT.